These 18 T cell receptor beta chains were sequenced from one sample in a study of early T cells in non-severe SARS-CoV-2 infection. TCRdb recomputed calls from the 5' RACE reads with MiXCR, one row per CDR3 protein. The sample holds 80,000 to 95,000 distinct CDR3 sequences, approximately 16% seen once. The sample in question was whole blood, obtained at baseline. The receptors were sampled from an adult who was a healthcare worker with PCR-confirmed SARS-CoV-2 infection or an uninfected control (not recorded which).

This clonotype was counted ten times or more. V is TRBV28 and J is TRBJ2-7, with 7 nucleotides matching TRBD1. Losses at the gene ends were 6 bases for V and 6 bases for J; bases not matched to a gene: 2. The length of the CDR3 is 11 residues. Germline V gene data show CDR1 as MDHEN and CDR2 as SYDVKM. The CDR3 coding sequence is TGTGCCAGCAGCCGACAGGGCGAGCAGTACTTC. Residues: CASSRQGEQYF. Full variable domain (missing parts from reference TRBV28 and TRBJ2-7): DVKVTQSSRYLVKRTGEKVFLECVQDMDHENMFWYRQDPGLGLRLIYFSYDVKMKEKGDIPEGYSVSREKKERFSLILESASTNQTSMYLCASSRQGEQYFGPGTRLTVT.

This clonotype has ten or more counts. The chain couples TRBV7-2 to TRBJ2-3; no clear D gene. There are 14 residues in the CDR3. The V end was cut by 2 bases, the J end by 0 bases, with 6 bases between. In germline, CDR1 is SGHTA, CDR2 FQGNSA. The CDR3 loop is CASSLTASTDTQYF. The CDR3 bases are TGTGCCAGCAGCTTAACAGCTAGCACAGATACGCAGTATTTT. Using reference TRBV7-2 and TRBJ2-3 for the parts outside the CDR3, the full variable domain is GAGVSQSPSNKVTEKGKDVELRCDPISGHTALYWYRQSLGQGLEFLIYFQGNSAPDKSGLPSDRFSAERTGGSVSTLTIQRTQQEDSAVYLCASSLTASTDTQYFGPGTRLTVL.

A few counts support this clonotype. The chain couples TRBV27 to TRBJ2-1, with a possible D match to TRBD2 (6 bases). Germline V gene data show CDR1 as MNHEY and CDR2 as SMNVEV (reference sequence). CDR3 size: 17 residues. V gave up 7 bases and J gave up 6 bases, with 25 bases separating them. The CDR3 loop is CASNRGPGAGRGNEQFF. The CDR3 DNA reads as TGTGCCAGCAATCGGGGCCCTGGAGCGGGTCGGGGCAATGAGCAGTTCTTC.

There are a few counts of this clonotype. CDR3 in amino acids: CASSQGGQPQHF. Written as DNA, the CDR3 is TGTGCCAGCAGCCAAGGGGGTCAGCCCCAGCATTTT. The rearrangement links TRBV14 to TRBJ1-5; the D is unclear. The CDR3 contains 12 residues. V lost 1 base and J lost 6, with 4 bases in between. Germline assignment: CDR1 SGHDN and CDR2 FVKESK. The variable domain in full, with the rest retrieved from reference TRBV14 and TRBJ1-5, is EAGVTQFPSHSVIEKGQTVTLRCDPISGHDNLYWYRRVMGKEIKFLLHFVKESKQDESGMPNNRFLAERTGGTYSTLKVQPAELEDSGVYFCASSQGGQPQHFGDGTRLSIL.

This rearrangement joins TRBV20-1 to TRBJ2-1, with 7 bases lining up with TRBD2. Losses at the gene ends were 7 bases for V and 7 bases for J; bases not matched to a gene: 1. The CDR3 consists of 10 residues. Germline V CDR1 and CDR2: DFQATT, SNEGSKA (reference sequence). The CDR3 DNA is TGCAGTGTTAGCGGGAATGAGCAGTTCTTC. Protein: CSVSGNEQFF.

The J gene is TRBJ2-7, the V gene TRBV28, with D perhaps assigned TRBD1 or TRBD2 (5 bases each). This CDR3 comprises 14 residues. Germline CDR1 MDHEN, CDR2 SYDVKM. V shed 7 bases and J shed 1 base, with 14 bases lying between them. For the CDR3, the DNA is TGTGCCAGCATGGGGGAGTTGTGGTCCTACGAGCAGTACTTC. It specifies CASMGELWSYEQYF.

This clonotype was recorded many times. CDR3 sequence: CASSFRVGYNEQFF. CDR3 bases: TGTGCCAGCAGTTTTCGTGTGGGCTACAATGAGCAGTTCTTC. The V and J genes are TRBV12-3 or TRBV12-4 and TRBJ2-1; no reliable D call. The CDR3 covers 14 residues. Trimming cost V 3 bases and J 3 bases, with 9 bases left between them.

This clonotype was counted at least ten times. The chain carries TRBV12-3 or TRBV12-4 and TRBJ2-3, with D unresolved. Trimming pared 3 bases from V and 4 bases from J, leaving 11 bases between. The CDR3 has 14 amino acids. The CDR3 coding sequence is TGTGCCAGCAGTTTGAACCAGCCCCCAGATACGCAGTATTTT. This encodes CASSLNQPPDTQYF.

This chain uses TRBV7-2 with TRBJ2-7, with TRBD2 identical over 12 bases. With 4 bases clipped from V and 5 bases from J, the junction kept 9 bases outside the gene matches. The CDR3 runs 16 residues. The germline gives CDR1 SGHTA, CDR2 FQGNSA. CDR3 in amino acids: CASSSGLAGGQDEQYF. The CDR3, as DNA: TGTGCCAGCAGCTCCGGGCTAGCGGGAGGGCAGGACGAGCAGTACTTC.

This clonotype was detected a few times. V and J are TRBV20-1 and TRBJ2-5; 8 bases line up with TRBD2. Losses at the gene ends were 4 bases for V and 3 bases for J; bases not matched to a gene: 19. CDR3 length: 18 amino acids. Germline CDR1 and CDR2: DFQATT and SNEGSKA (reference sequence). CDR3 protein: CSAKWGREGAAPEETQYF. CDR3 DNA sequence: TGCAGTGCTAAGTGGGGTCGGGAGGGTGCGGCCCCTGAAGAGACCCAGTACTTC.

J is TRBJ1-2 and V is TRBV20-1; D may be TRBD1 (6 bases). The CDR3 has 12 residues. The V end was cut by 6 bases, the J end by 4 bases, with 12 bases between. CDR1 and CDR2 (germline): DFQATT, SNEGSKA (reference sequence). The CDR3 DNA reads as TGCAGTGCAAACGGACAGCTCTATGGCTACACCTTC. Translation gives CSANGQLYGYTF.

This clonotype occurred many times. For the CDR3, the DNA is TGCAGAACAGGGGGCACAACTGAAGCTTTCTTT. Its translation is CRTGGTTEAFF. The rearrangement joins TRBV20-1 to TRBJ1-1; 9 bases align to TRBD1. The germline CDR1 and CDR2 sequences are DFQATT and SNEGSKA (reference sequence). The CDR3 is made up of 11 amino acids.

This clonotype was counted ten times or more. This chain uses TRBV20-1 with TRBJ1-5, with no clear D. V was shortened by 3 bases and J by 4 bases, with 10 bases between the two germline ends. The CDR3 is 13 residues long. From germline, CDR1 is DFQATT and CDR2 SNEGSKA (reference sequence). CDR3 in DNA: TGCAGTGCTAGGGTCTACTTTAATCAGCCCCAGCATTTT. Residues: CSARVYFNQPQHF.

The table lists this clonotype with many counts. The chain uses TRBV25-1 and TRBJ2-4; 8 bases match TRBD1. Germline lookup yields CDR1 MGHDK and CDR2 SYGVNS. This CDR3 is 14 amino acids long. The trim removed 5 bases at V and 13 bases at J, leaving 13 bases unmatched. The CDR3 reads CASSRAGQGDPQYF. The CDR3 nucleotides are TGTGCCAGCAGTCGAGCCGGACAGGGAGATCCCCAGTACTTC.

This chain connects TRBV5-1 to TRBJ2-2, with D hard to call. This CDR3 region has 14 residues. Per germline, CDR1 SGHRS and CDR2 YFSETQ. V lost 0 bases and J lost 4, with 7 bases in between. DNA of the CDR3: TGCGCCAGCAGCTTGGATACATTCACCGGGGAGCTGTTTTTT. It encodes CASSLDTFTGELFF. The whole variable domain, filled in from reference TRBV5-1 and TRBJ2-2, reads KAGVTQTPRYLIKTRGQQVTLSCSPISGHRSVSWYQQTPGQGLQFLFEYFSETQRNKGNFPGRFSGRQFSNSRSEMNVSTLELGDSALYLCASSLDTFTGELFFGEGSRLTVL.

The sample holds a few counts of this clonotype. This sequence joins TRBV28 and TRBJ1-5; no clear D gene. The length of the CDR3 is 13 residues. Trimming left V 3 bases short and J 4 bases short, with 7 bases between. From germline, CDR1 is MDHEN and CDR2 SYDVKM. The CDR3 sequence is CASSLHVNQPQHF. The DNA of the CDR3 is TGTGCCAGCAGTTTGCACGTAAATCAGCCCCAGCATTTT.

There are a few counts of this clonotype. The chain uses TRBV20-1 and TRBJ2-1; D assignment may be TRBD1 or TRBD2 (6 bases each). This CDR3 is built from 15 residues. CDR1 DFQATT and CDR2 SNEGSKA come from the germline V gene (reference sequence). Trimming left V 6 bases short and J 3 bases short, with 18 bases between. CDR3 in DNA: TGCAGTGCCGACTCTAGGGGGAGGAGCTACAATGAGCAGTTCTTC. Translation gives CSADSRGRSYNEQFF.

This clonotype has more than one count but fewer than ten. The chain carries TRBV30 and TRBJ2-1; D is possibly TRBD1 or TRBD2 (5 bases each). Per the germline V gene, CDR1 is GTSNPN and CDR2 is SVGIG (reference sequence). V lost 0 bases to trimming and J lost 5 bases, with 11 bases between them. The CDR3 is 14 residues long. CDR3 coding DNA: TGTGCCTGGAGTGTAGGTGGGGACCACAATGAGCAGTTCTTC. This encodes CAWSVGGDHNEQFF.